These 23 T cell receptor beta chains were sequenced from one sample in a study of T cells expressing NK-cell markers. TCRdb derives one entry per CDR3 protein from the 5' RACE reads, leaving out DNA. In all, the sample yields a few hundred thousand distinct CDR3 sequences. Sequencing was performed on blood T cells: a sorted CD56 or NKG2C T cell subset, CD4+ or CD8+ T cells, or bulk PBMC T cells (not recorded which). The receptor source for this set is a man aged 18 to 35 in good health.

The chain carries TRBV4-3 and TRBJ1-2. Germline lookup yields CDR1 LGHNA and CDR2 YSLEER. This CDR3 comprises 14 residues. CDR3: CASSQLLIGHGYTF.

The rearrangement joins TRBV28 to TRBJ2-3; TCRdb indicates TRBD2, and absent DNA this call remains unverified. The CDR3 extends over 16 amino acids. Germline V gene data show CDR1 as MDHEN and CDR2 as SYDVKM. This chain's CDR3 is CASSFGLGLAGDTQYF. The complete variable domain, with remaining parts taken from reference TRBV28 and TRBJ2-3, reads DVKVTQSSRYLVKRTGEKVFLECVQDMDHENMFWYRQDPGLGLRLIYFSYDVKMKEKGDIPEGYSVSREKKERFSLILESASTNQTSMYLCASSFGLGLAGDTQYFGPGTRLTVL.

This chain uses TRBV12-3 or TRBV12-4 with TRBJ1-2; the D call of TRBD1 rests on TCRdb alone, since no DNA is present to check it. This CDR3 region has 16 residues. Here the CDR3 reads CASSFQGPGGLYGYTF.

The chain is built from TRBV29-1 and TRBJ2-1; with no DNA, the TCRdb D assignment of TRBD1 cannot be verified. The CDR3 spans 13 residues. The germline CDR1 and CDR2 sequences are SQVTM and ANQGSEA. The CDR3 spells CSVGGLYNNEQFF.

This rearrangement joins TRBV2 to TRBJ2-7; the D gene TCRdb calls, TRBD1, cannot be checked with no DNA. In germline, CDR1 is SNHLY, CDR2 FYNNEI. This CDR3 region has 14 residues. The CDR3 protein is CASNQGHYSYEQYF.

CDR3 loop: CASSLPAGGLAHEQFF. V gene TRBV4-1 combines with J gene TRBJ2-1; TCRdb calls TRBD2, which cannot be checked without DNA. CDR1 is MGHRA, CDR2 YSYEKL, per germline. The CDR3 has 16 residues.

J is TRBJ1-5 and V is TRBV6-5. The CDR3 totals 12 residues. Germline V gene lookup returns CDR1 MNHEY and CDR2 SVGAGI. CDR3 in amino acids: CATTKGGQPQHF.

The CDR3: CASSLSGEGELFF. This chain joins TRBV12-3 or TRBV12-4 and TRBJ2-2; checking the TCRdb D call of TRBD2 is not possible without DNA. The CDR3 is made up of 13 amino acids.

CDR3 protein: CASSGGRLGIGRGNEQFF. V is TRBV5-1 and J is TRBJ2-1; TCRdb names TRBD2, which stays unverified in the absence of DNA. CDR1 is SGHRS and CDR2 is YFSETQ in the germline V gene. CDR3 length: 18 residues. The whole variable domain, remainder taken from reference TRBV5-1 and TRBJ2-1, is KAGVTQTPRYLIKTRGQQVTLSCSPISGHRSVSWYQQTPGQGLQFLFEYFSETQRNKGNFPGRFSGRQFSNSRSEMNVSTLELGDSALYLCASSGGRLGIGRGNEQFFGPGTRLTVL.

This chain links TRBV20-1 with TRBJ1-5; TCRdb's assignment of TRBD1 cannot be checked, as there is no DNA. The CDR3 length is 16 residues. In germline, CDR1 is DFQATT, CDR2 SNEGSKA (reference sequence). The CDR3 is CSARLFPTPGNQPQHF.

J is TRBJ2-1 and V is TRBV5-5. Germline lookup yields CDR1 SGHKS and CDR2 YYEKEE (reference sequence). This CDR3 is 14 amino acids long. The CDR3 sequence is CASSLSLADNEQFF.

The chain employs TRBV12-3 or TRBV12-4 and TRBJ1-4; TCRdb's D call of TRBD1 is untestable without DNA. The CDR3 is made up of 15 amino acids. CDR3 amino acids: CASSWRGPTNEKLFF.

V gene TRBV7-7 combines with J gene TRBJ2-1; TCRdb returns TRBD2, unconfirmable since there is no DNA. Germline values: CDR1 SSHAT, CDR2 FNYEAQ (reference sequence). The CDR3 has 16 amino acids. The CDR3: CASSVTSGASYNEQFF.

V gene TRBV12-3 or TRBV12-4 combines with J gene TRBJ1-2; lacking DNA, the TRBD1 call made by TCRdb goes unchecked. This CDR3 is built from 14 residues. The CDR3 reads CASSLGASRYGYTF.

The CDR3 is CASSSSALREQYF. The chain is built from TRBV6-5 and TRBJ2-7; TCRdb reports TRBD2, a call that lacks DNA to check it against. Germline V gene sequence: CDR1 MNHEY, CDR2 SVGAGI. The CDR3 runs 13 residues.

V usage is TRBV7-9 and J usage is TRBJ2-5; the D gene TCRdb calls, TRBD1, cannot be checked with no DNA. Germline V lookup: CDR1 SEHNR, CDR2 FQNEAQ (reference sequence). CDR3 length: 14 amino acids. CDR3 in amino acids: CASSLGPDGETQYF.

V usage is TRBV6-5 and J usage is TRBJ2-5. There are 12 residues in the CDR3. CDR1 is MNHEY, CDR2 SVGAGI, per germline. CDR3 residues: CASTSYQETQYF.

This chain joins TRBV6-2 or TRBV6-3 and TRBJ2-7; TCRdb picks TRBD2, but there is no DNA to check that call. This CDR3 is built from 15 residues. Germline values: CDR1 MNHEY, CDR2 SVGEGT. The CDR3 spells CASSRKREASYEQYF.

The chain has TRBV2 and TRBJ1-2. Germline V gene lookup returns CDR1 SNHLY and CDR2 FYNNEI. The length of the CDR3 is 15 residues. This chain's CDR3 is CASSENGQQGWGYTF.

The chain recombines TRBV7-3 with TRBJ1-1. The CDR3 has 11 amino acids. Per the germline V gene, CDR1 is SGHTA and CDR2 is FQGTGA. The CDR3: CASQGDTEAFF.

V and J are TRBV4-3 and TRBJ2-7; without DNA, the TCRdb call of TRBD1 cannot be checked. This CDR3 contains 17 residues. Germline CDR1 LGHNA, CDR2 YSLEER. The CDR3 sequence is CASSQRVPGQRYYEQYF.

The chain links TRBV11-2 to TRBJ1-1. Germline V CDR1 and CDR2: SGHAT, FQNNGV. The CDR3 spans 14 residues. The CDR3 sequence: CASSLETARTEAFF.

This rearrangement joins TRBV5-5 to TRBJ2-1; TCRdb selects TRBD2, and the lack of DNA leaves this call unchecked. The CDR3 covers 14 residues. The germline CDR1 and CDR2 sequences are SGHKS and YYEKEE (reference sequence). CDR3 amino acids: CASSLLAGDYEQFF.